This T cell receptor (beta chain) was found in a study of blood T cell repertoires in COVID-19. Study information: The study counted Cohort 3 donors as recovered given two negative PCRs, clearance, or symptom resolution. PBMCs, B-cell-depleted T cells, or T cells provided the cDNA or gDNA that made up the material.

Participants, about 18 to 89 years old, spanned some 23 US areas. Categorization into cohorts depended on clinical history that participants reported. With 8 bases removed from V and 3 bases from J, the gap between germline ends came to 16 bases. Germline CDR1 and CDR2: SNHLY and FYNNEI. This CDR3 contains 14 residues. TCRdb keeps only in-frame clones here, not all; method: immunoSEQ multiplex PCR. Of about 270,000 clones in the sample, more than 75% are singletons; the top ten hold approximately 2%. V is TRBV2 and J is TRBJ1-1; D may be TRBD1 (6 bases). This receptor was obtained from a woman in her sixties or seventies in a cohort exposed to, infected with or recovered from COVID-19 (not recorded which). Sequences were obtained from PBMCs or T cells enriched from blood (not recorded which). In DNA form, the CDR3 reads TGTGCCAGCTCGAGGGGGGGGTCGTACACTGAAGCTTTCTTT. This encodes CASSRGGSYTEAFF.